This TCR beta chain was documented in a study of cytomegalovirus exposure and HLA in healthy donors (TCRdb year 2017). About the study as a whole: According to a later analysis, the roughly 130 validation repertoires were produced on the same platform as the 700 or so repertoires of the first cohort. Along with the roughly 700-subject first cohort, a separate validation cohort of over 90 different subjects was used. The aim of the study was to test whether cataloging public T cell receptors could identify signatures of past pathogen exposure. To predict cytomegalovirus infection status, the study combined high-throughput TCR immunosequencing, statistical association of individual TCRs with disease status, and machine learning. The study at large found these results: A later analysis lacked HLA typing for the validation cohort, so it scored co-occurrence in that cohort across all 110 or so repertoires. In the study, about 150 TCR beta chains were listed as associated with cytomegalovirus. A later analysis found that TCRs clustered in the first cohort also tended to co-occur in the roughly 120 validation repertoires, with 94% of cluster scores above 0. Most TCR sequences were observed very rarely across donors, whereas some public TCRs were present in many individuals. According to the authors, the approach could potentially be generalized to other disease states and immunological phenotypes. In both the original and validation cohorts, the classifier was reported to diagnose cytomegalovirus status with high specificity and sensitivity. A few of the identified cytomegalovirus-associated TCR beta chains were confirmed in vitro to be specific for cytomegalovirus antigens.

Taken from cysteine to phenylalanine, the CDR3 has 13 residues. Of all the DNA, just the CDR3 is kept, 39 bases in frame from base 1. Taken from the germline V gene (reference sequence), the CDR1 and CDR2 loops are GTSNPN and SVGIG. Trimming costs V 1 base and J 2 bases, and their ends lie 6 bases apart. The donors were included in the validation cohort of 100 to 150 subjects, a group kept apart from the approximately 700-subject first cohort. As to this clone: The antigen it recognizes is unknown. No clone much larger than this one lies a single base away; base qualities are absent.

The library was built by means of the immunoSEQ multiplex PCR assay. On the authors' methods: A statistical classification framework was built to diagnose cytomegalovirus status from the catalog of TCR beta chain sequences. TCRdb's version of the immuneACCESS table is confined to in-frame rearrangements and falls short of the full clone set. An unresolved V gene accounts for under half of the shortfall where checked; the remainder is of unknown origin. That table furnishes V, J and clone size, whereas the DNA furnished D and trimming. The sample yields approximately 80,000 clones; 80% to 95% were counted once. The top ten clones comprise around 3.3% of the sample.

The sequencing input was PBMCs. This TCR was recovered from a woman aged 30 to 39 in good health and CMV-seronegative. Recombination connected TRBV30 to TRBJ1-5; the best D guess is TRBD1, with 6 bases matching. The sequence in DNA is TGTGCCTGGAGTGAGGGGGGCAATCAGCCCCAGCATTTT. It specifies CAWSEGGNQPQHF.